Reported below is one TCR beta chain. Its antigen remains unidentified. The data were obtained in a study of OX40 agonist ivuxolimab in advanced cancers. Study details: Three patients showed partial responses: one hepatocellular carcinoma and two cutaneous melanoma cases. The study's findings and limits: What antigens the expanded peripheral T cells recognized was never established. In the 0.1-3.0 mg/kg groups, partial responders showed among the lowest expansion. The CD4+ and CD8+ T cells in the blood had expanded clonally by week 6 at 0.1 to 3.0 mg/kg.

V was clipped by 5 bases and J by 0 bases, with 12 bases between them. Germline loops: CDR1 SGHVS, CDR2 FQNEAQ. The CDR3 runs to 15 residues. Data came from immunoSEQ multiplex PCR; TCRdb stores just in-frame clones and leaves some out. The data contain approximately 59,000 clones, roughly four fifths of them singletons. Sequencing used CD4+ or CD8+ T cells sorted from blood, obtained in a trial of the OX40 agonist ivuxolimab. This chain uses TRBV7-8 with TRBJ2-3, with D perhaps TRBD2 (6 bases). The clonotype comes from an adult with an advanced solid tumor such as melanoma, head and neck, liver or kidney cancer. Here the CDR3 reads CASSLPGASTDTQYF. The CDR3 DNA reads as TGTGCCAGCAGCCTTCCGGGAGCTAGCACAGATACGCAGTATTTT.